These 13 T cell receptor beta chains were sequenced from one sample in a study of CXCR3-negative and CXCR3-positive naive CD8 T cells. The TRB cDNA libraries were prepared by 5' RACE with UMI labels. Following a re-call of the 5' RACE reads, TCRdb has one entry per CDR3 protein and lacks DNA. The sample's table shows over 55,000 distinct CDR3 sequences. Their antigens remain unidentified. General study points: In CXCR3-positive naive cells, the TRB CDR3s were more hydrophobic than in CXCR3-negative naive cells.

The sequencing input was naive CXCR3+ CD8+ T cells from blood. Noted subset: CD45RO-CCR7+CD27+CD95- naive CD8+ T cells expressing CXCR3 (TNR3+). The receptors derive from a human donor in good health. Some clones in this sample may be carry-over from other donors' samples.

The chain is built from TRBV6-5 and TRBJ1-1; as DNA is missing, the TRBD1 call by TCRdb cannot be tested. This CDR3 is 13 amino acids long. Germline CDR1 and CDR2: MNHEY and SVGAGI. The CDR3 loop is CASSLGTDLEAFF.

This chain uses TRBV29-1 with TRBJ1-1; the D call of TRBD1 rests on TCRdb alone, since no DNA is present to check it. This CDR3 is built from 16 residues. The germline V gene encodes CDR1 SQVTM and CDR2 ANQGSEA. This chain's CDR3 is CSSVGDRHTLNTEAFF.

The CDR3 loop is CASSLVRERETQYF. The V call is TRBV7-7, the J call TRBJ2-5; the TCRdb D gene call, TRBD1, has no DNA to confirm it. Germline loops: CDR1 SSHAT, CDR2 FNYEAQ (reference sequence). The CDR3 is made up of 14 amino acids.

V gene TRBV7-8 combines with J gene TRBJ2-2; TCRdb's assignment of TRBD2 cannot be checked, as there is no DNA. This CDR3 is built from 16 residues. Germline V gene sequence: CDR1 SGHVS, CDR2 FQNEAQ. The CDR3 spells CASRKNRDSGTGELFF.

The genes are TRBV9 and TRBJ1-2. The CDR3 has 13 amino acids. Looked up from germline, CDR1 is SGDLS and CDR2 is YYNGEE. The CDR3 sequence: CASSVGTDYGYTF.

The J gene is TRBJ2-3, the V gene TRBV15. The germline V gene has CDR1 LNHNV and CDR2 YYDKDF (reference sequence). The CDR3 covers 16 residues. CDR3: CATSRDGVIAGDTQYF.

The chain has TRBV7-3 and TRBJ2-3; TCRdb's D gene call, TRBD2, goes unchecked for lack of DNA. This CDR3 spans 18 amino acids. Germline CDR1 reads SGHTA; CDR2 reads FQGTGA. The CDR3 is CASSLAPAGGHGTDTQYF.

The CDR3 spells CASSPPERVNTEAFF. V is TRBV7-2 and J is TRBJ1-1; TCRdb's assignment of TRBD1 cannot be checked, as there is no DNA. This CDR3 spans 15 amino acids. The germline V gene encodes CDR1 SGHTA and CDR2 FQGNSA.

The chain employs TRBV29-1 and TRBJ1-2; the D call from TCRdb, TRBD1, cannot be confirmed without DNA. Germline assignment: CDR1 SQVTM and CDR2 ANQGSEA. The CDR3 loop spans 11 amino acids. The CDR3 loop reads CSVAGGDGYTF. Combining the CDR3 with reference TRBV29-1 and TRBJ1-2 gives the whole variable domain SAVISQKPSRDICQRGTSLTIQCQVDSQVTMMFWYRQQPGQSLTLIATANQGSEATYESGFVIDKFPISRPNLTFSTLTVSNMSPEDSSIYLCSVAGGDGYTFGSGTRLTVV.

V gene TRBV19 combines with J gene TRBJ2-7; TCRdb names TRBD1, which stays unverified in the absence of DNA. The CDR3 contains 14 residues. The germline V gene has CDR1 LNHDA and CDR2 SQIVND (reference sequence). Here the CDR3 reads CASSPGSQGYEQYF.

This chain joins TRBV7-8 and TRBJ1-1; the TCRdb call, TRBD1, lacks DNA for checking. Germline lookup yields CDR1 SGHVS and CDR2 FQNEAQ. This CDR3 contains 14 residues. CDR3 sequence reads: CASSLGSGLSEAFF.

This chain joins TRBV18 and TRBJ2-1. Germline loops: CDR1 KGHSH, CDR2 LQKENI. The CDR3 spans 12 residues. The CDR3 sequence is CASSPPLYEQFF.

CDR3: CASSLWTGTHNEQFF. The chain recombines TRBV7-2 with TRBJ2-1; there is no DNA to check the TCRdb D call of TRBD1. Germline CDR1 is SGHTA and CDR2 is FQGNSA. CDR3 length: 15 amino acids.